This T cell receptor (beta chain) originates from a study of T-cell reconstitution after alpha-beta-depleted transplantation in children listed by TCRdb under 2016. Regarding the complete study: The study quantitatively tracked T-cell immune reconstitution after TCRalphabeta/CD19-depleted allogeneic hematopoietic cell transplantation in children using TCR repertoire profiling.

The library was made by PCR. Sequenced using an Illumina HiSeq 2500. To normalize quantification of the TCRbeta repertoire, the TCR libraries were built with molecular barcoding that relied on unique molecular identifiers. TCRdb reworked the public reads: Q25 trimming with fastp, MiXCR clone assembly, productive beta chains retained. CDR3 protein duplicates are merged, each entry listing the most common genes and DNA. The sample records roughly 500,000 distinct CDR3 sequences, around a third of which are singletons. Clones ranked in the top ten supply approximately 2.3% of the sample. About this clonotype: This receptor's antigen is unknown. Within one base of it there is no much larger clone, and no base qualities were kept.

The CDR3 runs 19 amino acids, cysteine and phenylalanine included. The read is trimmed to its CDR3 DNA, 57 bases read in frame from base 1. From V the trimming removes 2 bases and from J it removes 2 bases, while the gene matches leave 14 bases of the junction unaccounted for. The rearrangement joined TRBV12-3 or TRBV12-4 to TRBJ2-3; the junction holds 9 bases that match TRBD2. The clonotype originates from a human donor who donated a stem cell graft to a child with aplastic anemia. Sequences were derived from PBMCs from the stem cell graft donor, sampled from the stem cell graft. CDR3 region: CASSLNSPRLAAITDTQYF. The DNA is TGTGCCAGCAGTTTAAATAGCCCCCGACTAGCGGCAATCACAGATACGCAGTATTTT.